This T cell receptor beta chain derives from a study of cytomegalovirus exposure and HLA in healthy donors. Using immunoSEQ multiplex PCR, the repertoire was profiled, and TCRdb retains in-frame clones only, with some absent. The sample has 250,000 to 350,000 clones, about 85% seen once. The length of the CDR3 is 15 residues. The germline gives CDR1 SGHDT, CDR2 YYEEEE. Between the trimmed V and J ends, which lost 5 bases and 5 bases, there was a span of 18 bases. The sequenced sample consisted of PBMCs. This sequence originates from a woman aged 25 to 45 in good health and CMV-seropositive. The rearrangement joins TRBV5-6 to TRBJ2-3; D is possibly TRBD1 or TRBD2 (5 bases each). The CDR3 protein is CASRIGLLGGDTQYF. The CDR3 DNA reads as TGTGCCAGCAGGATCGGGCTCCTTGGGGGAGATACGCAGTATTTT.